The 9 T cell receptor beta chains below all came from one sample that was sequenced in a study of blood T cell repertoires in COVID-19. Method: immunoSEQ multiplex PCR; TCRdb's copy keeps in-frame clones and lacks some. The repertoire includes about 200,000 clones, around four fifths of them detected once, and approximately 8% sits in the top ten. Sequences were obtained from peripheral blood. These TCRs come from a woman in her forties or fifties with active or convalescent COVID-19.

The sample holds one count of this clone. The CDR3 DNA follows: TGTGCCAGCAGCAGGGATTCGAGGGGAAACACCATATATTTT. This sequence encodes CASSRDSRGNTIYF. The chain is built from TRBV6-5 and TRBJ1-3; possibly TRBD1 for D (5 bases). Deletions cut 6 bases from V and 4 bases from J, with 13 bases between. CDR1 is MNHEY, CDR2 SVGAGI, per germline. The CDR3 covers 14 residues.

The chain employs TRBV5-1 and TRBJ1-2; D possibly corresponds to TRBD1 (5 bases). CDR3 length: 14 residues. V was shortened by 5 bases and J by 2 bases, with 13 bases between the two germline ends. Germline V lookup: CDR1 SGHRS, CDR2 YFSETQ. Written as DNA, the CDR3 is TGCGCCAGCAGGGACGGGGGGATCAACTATGGCTACACCTTC. Protein: CASRDGGINYGYTF.

This chain uses TRBV6-4 with TRBJ2-3; D possibly corresponds to TRBD1 (6 bases). V lost 0 bases and J 1 base, leaving 8 bases between the germline ends. The V gene's germline CDR1 is MRHNA and CDR2 SNTAGT. The CDR3 totals 15 residues. CDR3 DNA: TGTGCCAGCAGTGACTCACAGGGTGGCACAGATACGCAGTATTTT. Translation gives CASSDSQGGTDTQYF.

The chain recombines TRBV29-1 with TRBJ1-2; no definite D call. Trimming cost V 6 bases and J 3 bases, with 20 bases left between them. This CDR3 has 15 residues. The germline V gene has CDR1 SQVTM and CDR2 ANQGSEA. The CDR3 bases are TGCAGCGTCCCTAACCTCCGGGGTTGGTACTATGGCTACACCTTC. Translating gives CSVPNLRGWYYGYTF. The full variable domain, with the rest looked up from reference TRBV29-1 and TRBJ1-2, is SAVISQKPSRDICQRGTSLTIQCQVDSQVTMMFWYRQQPGQSLTLIATANQGSEATYESGFVIDKFPISRPNLTFSTLTVSNMSPEDSSIYLCSVPNLRGWYYGYTFGSGTRLTVV.

The V call is TRBV19, the J call TRBJ1-1, with 7 bases that match TRBD1. This CDR3 contains 15 residues. Germline V lookup: CDR1 LNHDA, CDR2 SQIVND (reference sequence). Trimming removed 8 bases from V and 0 bases from J; junction bases left unmatched: 9. CDR3 loop: CASVPGQNLNTEAFF. Here the CDR3 DNA reads TGTGCCAGTGTCCCGGGACAGAACTTGAACACTGAAGCTTTCTTT. The variable domain in full, with the rest retrieved from reference TRBV19 and TRBJ1-1, is DGGITQSPKYLFRKEGQNVTLSCEQNLNHDAMYWYRQDPGQGLRLIYYSQIVNDFQKGDIAEGYSVSREKKESFPLTVTSAQKNPTAFYLCASVPGQNLNTEAFFGQGTRLTVV.

This chain connects TRBV7-3 to TRBJ2-3; TRBD2 agrees at 15 bases. Trimming took 5 bases from V and 5 from J; bases not matched to a gene: 11. From germline, CDR1 is SGHTA and CDR2 FQGTGA. This CDR3 spans 18 amino acids. The CDR3 sequence: CASSPGLAGGFFGDTQYF. The CDR3 bases are TGTGCCAGCAGCCCAGGACTAGCGGGAGGGTTCTTCGGAGATACGCAGTATTTT.

The chain uses TRBV5-6 and TRBJ1-6, with TRBD1 identical over 8 bases. The CDR3 contains 14 residues. Germline values: CDR1 SGHDT, CDR2 YYEEEE. Losses at the gene ends were 4 bases for V and 11 bases for J; bases not matched to a gene: 8. This CDR3 reads CASSQGQGGAPLHF. DNA for the CDR3: TGTGCCAGCAGCCAAGGACAGGGTGGGGCACCCCTCCACTTT.

This clone was counted only a few times. This chain links TRBV15 with TRBJ2-7; D possibly corresponds to TRBD2 (7 bases). In germline, CDR1 is LNHNV, CDR2 YYDKDF (reference sequence). The CDR3 has 15 residues. The V gene lost 0 bases and the J gene lost 4 bases, with 13 bases spanning the gap. CDR3 region: CATSRDRGAWYEQYF. In DNA form, the CDR3 reads TGTGCCACCAGCAGAGATCGGGGGGCGTGGTACGAGCAGTACTTC.

V usage is TRBV15 and J usage is TRBJ2-1; D unclear. The V end was cut by 4 bases, the J end by 0 bases, with 10 bases between. The CDR3 is made up of 15 amino acids. Germline V gene sequence: CDR1 LNHNV, CDR2 YYDKDF (reference sequence). CDR3 residues: CATSIFANSYNEQFF. CDR3 nucleotide sequence: TGTGCCACCAGCATTTTCGCGAACTCCTACAATGAGCAGTTCTTC.